This TCR beta chain comes out of a study of T cell clonotyping in hematopoietic cell transplantation. Study-level background: Recipient samples before transplant were obtained post-cytoreduction.

V lost 5 bases to trimming and J lost 3 bases; unmatched junction nucleotides: 6. The germline CDR1 and CDR2 sequences are MNHNS and SASEGT. The CDR3 contains 14 residues. Findings and caveats of the study: Pathologically expanded recipient clonotypes increased progressively from day 30 to day 180 as diversity fell.

Measured with immunoSEQ multiplex PCR; TCRdb has only the in-frame clones, and not every one. There are around 80,000 clones in the sample; about 95% occur only once, and around 1.7% lies in the top ten. As concerns this clone: The antigen remains undetermined.

This sample's time point: recipient sample about 28 days before transplant, after cytoreduction. This clonotype was obtained from a woman in her forties or fifties with acute myeloid leukemia. Some clones in this sample may be carry-over from other donors' samples. The rearrangement uses TRBV6-1 and TRBJ2-7; 8 bases map to TRBD1. Source: peripheral blood mononuclear cells, taken before stem cell transplant. The CDR3 region has the DNA TGTGCCAGCAGTTTCCGGGACAGGAGCTACGAGCAGTACTTC. This encodes CASSFRDRSYEQYF.